These T cell receptor beta chains were read from a single sample in a study of PD-1 blockade in classical Hodgkin lymphoma. Profiled with immunoSEQ multiplex PCR; TCRdb holds only in-frame clones, not every one. The sample contains 25,000 to 35,000 clones, about 85% of which appear only once. This specimen consisted of CD4+ T cells from blood, obtained before the fourth cycle of nivolumab. These receptors originate from a human donor with classical Hodgkin lymphoma. Each CDR3 is given with its conserved first and last residue. A D gene is named only where the DNA matches it firmly. Clone size is given for some rows only: seen once, a few or many times, or a class if the clone is expanded.

V	size	J	D	DNA	CDR3
TRBV4-1	-	TRBJ2-3	-	TGCGCCAGCAGCCAAGTCCATGCTGTAGGGGCAGATACGCAGTATTTT	CASSQVHAVGADTQYF
TRBV21-1	-	TRBJ1-5	-	TGTGCCAGCAGCAAACTCGGGGGTTGTGATAGGTGGCAGGGGACCGGGGCCCAGCATTTT	CASSKLGGCDRWQGTGAQHF
TRBV19	-	TRBJ2-6	TRBD1	TGTGCCAGTCGACAGGGCTCTGGGGCCAACGTCCTGACTTTC	CASRQGSGANVLTF
TRBV4-2	-	TRBJ2-2	-	TGTGCCAGCAGACGGACAGGGGGAGCGGGAGGTGCCGGGGAGCTGTTTTTT	CASRRTGGAGGAGELFF
TRBV13	-	TRBJ2-7	-	TGTGCCAGCAGCTTAGCTGGGACCCACGAGCAGTACTTC	CASSLAGTHEQYF
TRBV27	-	TRBJ2-3	-	TGTGCCAGCAGTCCCGGGGGCGGTTACACAGATACGCAGTATTTT	CASSPGGGYTDTQYF
TRBV5-1	-	TRBJ2-4	TRBD1	TGCGCCAGCAGCTTGGGGACAGGATCTCTAGCCAAAAACATTCAGTACTTC	CASSLGTGSLAKNIQYF
TRBV6-6	few	TRBJ2-7	-	TGTGCCAGCGGGACACCATCATACGAGCAGTACTTC	CASGTPSYEQYF
TRBV27	-	TRBJ2-7	TRBD1	TGTGCCAGCAGCTTAACGACAGGGGGAACCTACGAGCAGTACTTC	CASSLTTGGTYEQYF
TRBV7-9	once	TRBJ2-7	-	TGTGCCAGCAGCTTAGATGGAAACTCCTACGAGCAGTACTTC	CASSLDGNSYEQYF
TRBV7-6	-	TRBJ2-5	TRBD2	TGTGCCAGCAGCCTCTATGGGAGGGGAGAGACCCAGTACTTC	CASSLYGRGETQYF
TRBV5-1	-	TRBJ2-7	TRBD2	TGCGCCAGCAGCTCCCCAGCGGGGCTAACCCACGAGCAGTACTTC	CASSSPAGLTHEQYF
TRBV30	few	TRBJ1-2	-	TGTGCCTGGAGTCTATCGGGAGCAGGGCTGCCCTACACCTTC	CAWSLSGAGLPYTF
TRBV5-6	-	TRBJ2-1	-	TGTGCCAGCAGCACCGGGAAGGTACGGCAGTTCTTC	CASSTGKVRQFF
TRBV19	-	TRBJ2-7	TRBD1	TGTGCCAGTAGGGACCGGGACAGGGCATCCTACGAGCAGTACTTC	CASRDRDRASYEQYF
TRBV5-4	-	TRBJ2-7	-	TGTGCCAGCAGCACCCGGGAGAGGAGGTACGAGCAGTACTTC	CASSTRERRYEQYF
TRBV9	-	TRBJ1-4	-	TGTGCCAGCAGCGTAGCGGCAGACGCAACTAATGAAAAACTGTTTTTT	CASSVAADATNEKLFF
TRBV18	few	TRBJ1-1	-	TGTGCCAGCTCAGTGCCGGGAGTGAACACTGAAGCTTTCTTT	CASSVPGVNTEAFF
TRBV5-6	-	TRBJ2-1	TRBD1	TGTGCCAGCAGCTTGGGACAGGGGAATGAGCAGTTCTTC	CASSLGQGNEQFF